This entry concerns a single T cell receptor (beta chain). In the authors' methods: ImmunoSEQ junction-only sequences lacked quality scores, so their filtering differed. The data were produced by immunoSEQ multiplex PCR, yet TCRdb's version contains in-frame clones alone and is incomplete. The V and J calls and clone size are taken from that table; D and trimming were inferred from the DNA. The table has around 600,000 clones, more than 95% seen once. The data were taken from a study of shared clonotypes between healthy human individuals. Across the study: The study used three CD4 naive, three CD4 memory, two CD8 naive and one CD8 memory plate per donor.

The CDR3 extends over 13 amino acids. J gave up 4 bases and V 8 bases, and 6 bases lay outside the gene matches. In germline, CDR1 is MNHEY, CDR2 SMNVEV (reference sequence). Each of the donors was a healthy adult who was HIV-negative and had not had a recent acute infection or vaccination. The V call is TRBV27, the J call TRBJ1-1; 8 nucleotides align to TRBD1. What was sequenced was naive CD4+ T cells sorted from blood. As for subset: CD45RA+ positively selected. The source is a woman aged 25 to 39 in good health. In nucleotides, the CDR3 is TGTGCCAGCGGGGGACAGGTAGGCACTGAAGCTTTCTTT. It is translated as CASGGQVGTEAFF.